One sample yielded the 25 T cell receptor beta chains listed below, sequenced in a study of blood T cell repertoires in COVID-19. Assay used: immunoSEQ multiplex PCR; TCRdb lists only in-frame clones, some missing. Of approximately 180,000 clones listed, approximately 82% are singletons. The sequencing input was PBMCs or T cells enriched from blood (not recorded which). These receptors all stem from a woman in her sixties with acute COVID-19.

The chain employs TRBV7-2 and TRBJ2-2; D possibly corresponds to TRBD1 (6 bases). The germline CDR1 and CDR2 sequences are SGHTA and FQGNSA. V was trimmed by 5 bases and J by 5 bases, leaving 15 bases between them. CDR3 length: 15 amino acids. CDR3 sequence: CASSPNRVTTGELFF. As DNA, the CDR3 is TGTGCCAGCAGCCCAAACAGGGTAACTACCGGGGAGCTGTTTTTT.

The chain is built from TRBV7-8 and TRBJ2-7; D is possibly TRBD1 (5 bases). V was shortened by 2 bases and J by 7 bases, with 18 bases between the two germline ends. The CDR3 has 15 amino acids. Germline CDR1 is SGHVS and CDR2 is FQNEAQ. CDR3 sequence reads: CASSLSREPNREQYV. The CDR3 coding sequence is TGTGCCAGCAGCTTATCCAGGGAACCAAATAGGGAGCAGTACGTC.

The CDR3 loop is CASTTIRDTEAFF. The CDR3 DNA is TGTGCCAGTACCACCATCAGGGATACTGAAGCTTTCTTT. This chain links TRBV19 with TRBJ1-1, with a weak D call TRBD1 (5 bases). The CDR3 is 13 residues long. Between the trimmed V and J ends, which lost 7 bases and 5 bases, there was a span of 14 bases. The germline V gene encodes CDR1 LNHDA and CDR2 SQIVND (reference sequence).

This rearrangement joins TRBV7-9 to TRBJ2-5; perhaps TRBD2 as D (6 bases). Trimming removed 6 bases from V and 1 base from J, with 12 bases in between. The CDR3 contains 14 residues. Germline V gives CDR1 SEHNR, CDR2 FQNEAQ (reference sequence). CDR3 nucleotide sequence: TGTGCCAGCAGTCCTCCGGGGGTCCAAGAGACCCAGTACTTC. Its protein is CASSPPGVQETQYF.

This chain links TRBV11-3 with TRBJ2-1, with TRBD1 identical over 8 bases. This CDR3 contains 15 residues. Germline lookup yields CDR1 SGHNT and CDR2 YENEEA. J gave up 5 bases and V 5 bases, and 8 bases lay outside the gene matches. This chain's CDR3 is CASSPGQGSNNEQFF. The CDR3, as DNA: TGTGCCAGCAGCCCAGGACAGGGCAGTAACAATGAGCAGTTCTTC.

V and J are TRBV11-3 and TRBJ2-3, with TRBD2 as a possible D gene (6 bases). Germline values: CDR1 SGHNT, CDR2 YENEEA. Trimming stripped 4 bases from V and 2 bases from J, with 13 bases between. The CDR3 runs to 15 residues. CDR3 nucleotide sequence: TGTGCCAGCAGCTCGGGACTGCCGGTCACAGATACGCAGTATTTT. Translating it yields CASSSGLPVTDTQYF.

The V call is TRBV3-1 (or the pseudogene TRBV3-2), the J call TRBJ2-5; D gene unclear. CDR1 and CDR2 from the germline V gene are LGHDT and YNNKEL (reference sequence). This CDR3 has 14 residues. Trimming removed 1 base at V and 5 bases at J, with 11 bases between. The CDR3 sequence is CASSQANRRETQYF. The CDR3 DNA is TGTGCCAGCAGCCAAGCGAACAGAAGGGAGACCCAGTACTTC.

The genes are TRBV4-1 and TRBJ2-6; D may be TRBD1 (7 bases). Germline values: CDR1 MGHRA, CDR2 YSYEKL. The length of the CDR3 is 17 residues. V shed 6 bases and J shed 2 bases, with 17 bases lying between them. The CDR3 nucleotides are TGCGCCAGCAGGGAAACCAGGGGGGCTCCTGGGGCCAACGTCCTGACTTTC. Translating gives CASRETRGAPGANVLTF.

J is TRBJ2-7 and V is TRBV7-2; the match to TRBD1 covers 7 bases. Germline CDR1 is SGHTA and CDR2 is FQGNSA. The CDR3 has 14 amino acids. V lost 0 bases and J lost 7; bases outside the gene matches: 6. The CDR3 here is CASSLAKGAGEQYV. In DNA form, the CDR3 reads TGTGCCAGCAGCTTAGCCAAGGGGGCTGGAGAGCAGTACGTC.

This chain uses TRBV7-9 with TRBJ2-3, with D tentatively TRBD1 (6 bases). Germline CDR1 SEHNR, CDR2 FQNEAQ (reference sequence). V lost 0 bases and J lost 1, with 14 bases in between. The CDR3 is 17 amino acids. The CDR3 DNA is TGTGCCAGCAGCTTAGCGAAGTCAAGGACAGGCACAGATACGCAGTATTTT. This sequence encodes CASSLAKSRTGTDTQYF.

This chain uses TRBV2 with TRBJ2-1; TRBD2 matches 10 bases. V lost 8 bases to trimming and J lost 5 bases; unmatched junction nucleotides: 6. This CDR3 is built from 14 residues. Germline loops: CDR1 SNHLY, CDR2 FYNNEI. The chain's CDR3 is CASAGLAGDNEQFF. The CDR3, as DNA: TGTGCCAGCGCGGGGCTAGCGGGGGACAATGAGCAGTTCTTC.

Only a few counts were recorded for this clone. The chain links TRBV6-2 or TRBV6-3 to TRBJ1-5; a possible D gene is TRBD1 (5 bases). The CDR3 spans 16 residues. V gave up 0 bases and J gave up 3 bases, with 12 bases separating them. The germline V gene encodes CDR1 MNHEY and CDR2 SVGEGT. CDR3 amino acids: CASSYSQGFLNQPQHF. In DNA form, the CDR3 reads TGTGCCAGCAGTTACTCGCAGGGTTTCCTCAATCAGCCCCAGCATTTT.

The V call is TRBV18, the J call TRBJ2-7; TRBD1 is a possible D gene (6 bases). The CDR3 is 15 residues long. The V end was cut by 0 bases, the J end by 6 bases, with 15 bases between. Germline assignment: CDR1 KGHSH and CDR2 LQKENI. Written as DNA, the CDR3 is TGTGCCAGCTCACCACCGGACAGCCCGGATTCCGAGCAGTACTTC. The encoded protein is CASSPPDSPDSEQYF. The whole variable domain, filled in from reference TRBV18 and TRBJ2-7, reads NAGVMQNPRHLVRRRGQEARLRCSPMKGHSHVYWYRQLPEEGLKFMVYLQKENIIDESGMPKERFSAEFPKEGPSILRIQQVVRGDSAAYFCASSPPDSPDSEQYFGPGTRLTVT.

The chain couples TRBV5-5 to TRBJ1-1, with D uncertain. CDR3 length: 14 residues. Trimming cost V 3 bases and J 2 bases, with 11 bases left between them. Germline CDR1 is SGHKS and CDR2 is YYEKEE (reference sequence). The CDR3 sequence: CASSWSGRNTEAFF. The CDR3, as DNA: TGTGCCAGCAGCTGGTCAGGAAGAAACACTGAAGCTTTCTTT.

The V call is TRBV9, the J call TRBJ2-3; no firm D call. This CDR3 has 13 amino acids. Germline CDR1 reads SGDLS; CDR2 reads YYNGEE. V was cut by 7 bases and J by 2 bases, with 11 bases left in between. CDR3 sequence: CASAERYTDTQYF. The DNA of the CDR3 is TGTGCCAGCGCCGAGAGGTACACAGATACGCAGTATTTT.

CDR3 sequence: CSVWGWSTEAFF. The CDR3 coding sequence is TGCAGCGTGTGGGGCTGGAGCACTGAAGCTTTCTTT. The V call is TRBV29-1, the J call TRBJ1-1, with D perhaps TRBD1 (5 bases). Germline V gene data show CDR1 as SQVTM and CDR2 as ANQGSEA. Trimming took off 6 bases at V and 4 bases at J, with 12 bases between the two ends. The CDR3 spans 12 residues.

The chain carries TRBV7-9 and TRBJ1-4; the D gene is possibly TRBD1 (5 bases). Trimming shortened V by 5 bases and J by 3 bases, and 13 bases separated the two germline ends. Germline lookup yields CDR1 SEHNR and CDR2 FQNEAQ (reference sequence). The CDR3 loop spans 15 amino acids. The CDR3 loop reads CASSPFDSSNEKLFF. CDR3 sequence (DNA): TGTGCCAGCAGCCCCTTCGACAGCTCTAATGAAAAACTGTTTTTT. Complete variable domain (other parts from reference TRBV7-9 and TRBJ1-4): DTGVSQNPRHKITKRGQNVTFRCDPISEHNRLYWYRQTLGQGPEFLTYFQNEAQLEKSRLLSDRFSAERPKGSFSTLEIQRTEQGDSAMYLCASSPFDSSNEKLFFGSGTQLSVL.

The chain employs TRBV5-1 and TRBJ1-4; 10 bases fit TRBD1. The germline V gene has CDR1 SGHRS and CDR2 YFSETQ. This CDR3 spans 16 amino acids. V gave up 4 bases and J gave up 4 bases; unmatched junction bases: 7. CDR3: CASSTTGQGNNEKLFF. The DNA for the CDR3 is TGCGCCAGCAGCACAACGGGACAGGGGAATAATGAAAAACTGTTTTTT.

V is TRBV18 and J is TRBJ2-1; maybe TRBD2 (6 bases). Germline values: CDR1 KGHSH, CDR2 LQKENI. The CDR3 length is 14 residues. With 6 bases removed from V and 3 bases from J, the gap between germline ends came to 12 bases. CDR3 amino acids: CASSPGDFYNEQFF. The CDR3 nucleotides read TGTGCCAGCTCCCCCGGGGACTTCTACAATGAGCAGTTCTTC.

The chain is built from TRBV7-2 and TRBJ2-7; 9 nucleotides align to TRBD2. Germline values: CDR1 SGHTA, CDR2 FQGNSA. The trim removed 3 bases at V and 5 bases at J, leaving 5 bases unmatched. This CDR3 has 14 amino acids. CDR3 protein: CASSFRAGGHEQYF. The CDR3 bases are TGTGCCAGCAGCTTCCGAGCGGGAGGCCACGAGCAGTACTTC.

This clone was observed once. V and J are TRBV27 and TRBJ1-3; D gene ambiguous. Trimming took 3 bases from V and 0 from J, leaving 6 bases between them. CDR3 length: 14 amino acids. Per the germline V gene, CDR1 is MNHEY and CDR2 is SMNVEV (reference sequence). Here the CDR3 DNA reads TGTGCCAGCAGTTTGGGCCCCTCTGGAAACACCATATATTTT. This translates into CASSLGPSGNTIYF.

The chain's CDR3 is CASSRVDSNQPQHF. CDR3 sequence (DNA): TGTGCCAGCAGCCGAGTCGATAGCAATCAGCCCCAGCATTTT. The genes are TRBV5-6 and TRBJ1-5; no clear D. Trimming shortened V by 4 bases and J by 0 bases, and 8 bases separated the two germline ends. This CDR3 is 14 amino acids long. The germline V gene encodes CDR1 SGHDT and CDR2 YYEEEE.

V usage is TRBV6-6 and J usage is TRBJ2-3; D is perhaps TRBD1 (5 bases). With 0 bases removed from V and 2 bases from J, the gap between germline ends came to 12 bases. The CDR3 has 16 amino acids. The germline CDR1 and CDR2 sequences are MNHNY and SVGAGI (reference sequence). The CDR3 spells CASSYSGERTTDTQYF. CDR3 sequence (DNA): TGTGCCAGCAGTTACTCAGGGGAACGGACCACAGATACGCAGTATTTT.

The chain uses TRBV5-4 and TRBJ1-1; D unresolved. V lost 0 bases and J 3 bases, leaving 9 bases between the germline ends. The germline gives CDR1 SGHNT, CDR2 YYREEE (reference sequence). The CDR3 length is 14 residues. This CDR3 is CASSLDSVHTEAFF. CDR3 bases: TGTGCCAGCAGCTTGGATTCAGTCCACACTGAAGCTTTCTTT.

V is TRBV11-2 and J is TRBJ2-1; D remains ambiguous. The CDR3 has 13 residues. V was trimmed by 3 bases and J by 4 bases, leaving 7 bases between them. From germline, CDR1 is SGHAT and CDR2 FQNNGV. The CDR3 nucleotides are TGTGCCAGCAGCTTGTCCAATTACAATGAGCAGTTCTTC. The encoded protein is CASSLSNYNEQFF.